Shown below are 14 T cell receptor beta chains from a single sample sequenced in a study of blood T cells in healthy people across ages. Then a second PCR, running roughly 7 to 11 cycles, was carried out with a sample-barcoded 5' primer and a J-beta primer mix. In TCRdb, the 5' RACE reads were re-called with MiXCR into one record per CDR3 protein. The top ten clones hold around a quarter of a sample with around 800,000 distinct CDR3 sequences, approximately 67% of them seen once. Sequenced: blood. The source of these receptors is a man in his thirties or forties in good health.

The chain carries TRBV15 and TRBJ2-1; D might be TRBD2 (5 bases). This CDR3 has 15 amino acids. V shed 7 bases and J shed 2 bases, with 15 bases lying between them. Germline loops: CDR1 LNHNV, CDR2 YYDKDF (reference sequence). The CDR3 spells CATTQGRGTYNEQFF. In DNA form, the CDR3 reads TGTGCCACCACCCAAGGCCGAGGGACCTACAATGAGCAGTTCTTC.

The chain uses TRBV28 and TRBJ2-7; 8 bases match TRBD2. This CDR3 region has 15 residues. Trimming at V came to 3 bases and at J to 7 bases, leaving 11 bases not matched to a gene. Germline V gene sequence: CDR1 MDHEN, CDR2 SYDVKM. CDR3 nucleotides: TGTGCCAGCAGTTTCCGGCGGGGGGCATCTGAGGAGCAGTACTTC. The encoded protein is CASSFRRGASEEQYF.

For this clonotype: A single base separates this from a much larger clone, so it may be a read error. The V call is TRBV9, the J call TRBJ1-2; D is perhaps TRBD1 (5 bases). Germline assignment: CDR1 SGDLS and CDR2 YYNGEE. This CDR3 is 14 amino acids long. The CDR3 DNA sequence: TGTGCCAACAGCGCACTACAGGTTTACTATGGCTACACCTTC. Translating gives CANSALQVYYGYTF.

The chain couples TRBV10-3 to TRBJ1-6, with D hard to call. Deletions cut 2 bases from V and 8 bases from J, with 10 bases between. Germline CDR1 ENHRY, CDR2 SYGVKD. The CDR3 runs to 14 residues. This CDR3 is CAISEGPPHSPLHF. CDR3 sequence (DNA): TGTGCCATCAGTGAGGGGCCTCCTCATTCACCCCTCCACTTT.

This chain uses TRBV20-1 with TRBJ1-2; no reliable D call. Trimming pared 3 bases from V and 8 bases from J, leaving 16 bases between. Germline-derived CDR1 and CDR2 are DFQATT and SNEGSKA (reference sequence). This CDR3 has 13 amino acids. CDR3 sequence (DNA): TGCAGTGCTAGGGGAACAGATCTCGGAGGCTACACCTTC. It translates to CSARGTDLGGYTF.

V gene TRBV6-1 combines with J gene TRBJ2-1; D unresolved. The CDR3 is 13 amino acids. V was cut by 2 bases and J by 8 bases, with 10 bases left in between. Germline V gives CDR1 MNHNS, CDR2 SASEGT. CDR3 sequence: CASSENTFDEQFF. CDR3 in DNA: TGTGCCAGCAGTGAAAACACCTTCGATGAGCAGTTCTTC.

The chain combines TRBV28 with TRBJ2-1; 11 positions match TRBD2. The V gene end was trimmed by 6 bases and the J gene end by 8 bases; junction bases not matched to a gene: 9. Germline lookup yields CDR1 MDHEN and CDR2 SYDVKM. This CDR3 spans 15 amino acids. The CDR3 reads CASRPLAGGSYEQFF. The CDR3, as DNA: TGTGCCAGCAGACCTCTAGCGGGGGGCTCTTATGAGCAGTTCTTC.

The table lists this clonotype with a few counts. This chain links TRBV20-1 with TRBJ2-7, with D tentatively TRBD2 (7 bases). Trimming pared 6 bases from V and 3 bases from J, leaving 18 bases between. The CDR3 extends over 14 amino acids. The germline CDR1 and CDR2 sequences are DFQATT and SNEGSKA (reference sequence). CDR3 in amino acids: CSARSRGGGYEQYF. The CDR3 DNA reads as TGCAGTGCCAGGAGTAGGGGGGGTGGCTACGAGCAGTACTTC.

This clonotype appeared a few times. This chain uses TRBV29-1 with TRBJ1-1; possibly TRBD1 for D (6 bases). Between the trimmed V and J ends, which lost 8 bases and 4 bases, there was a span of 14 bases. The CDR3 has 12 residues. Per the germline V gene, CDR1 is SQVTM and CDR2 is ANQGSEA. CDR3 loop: CSSQGRGTEAFF. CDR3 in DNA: TGCAGCTCACAGGGAAGAGGCACTGAAGCTTTCTTT.

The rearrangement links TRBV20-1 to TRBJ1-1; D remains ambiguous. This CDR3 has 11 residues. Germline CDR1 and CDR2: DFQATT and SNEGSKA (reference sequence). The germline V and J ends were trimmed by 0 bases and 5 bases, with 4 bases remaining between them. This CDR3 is CSAREWTEAFF. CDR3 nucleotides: TGCAGTGCTAGAGAGTGGACTGAAGCTTTCTTT.

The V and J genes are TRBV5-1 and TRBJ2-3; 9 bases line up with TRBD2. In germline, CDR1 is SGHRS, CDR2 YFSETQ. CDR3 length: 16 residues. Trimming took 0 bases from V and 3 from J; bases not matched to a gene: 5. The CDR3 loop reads CASSLGLAEGTDTQYF. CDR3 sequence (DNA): TGCGCCAGCAGCTTGGGACTAGCGGAAGGTACAGATACGCAGTATTTT.

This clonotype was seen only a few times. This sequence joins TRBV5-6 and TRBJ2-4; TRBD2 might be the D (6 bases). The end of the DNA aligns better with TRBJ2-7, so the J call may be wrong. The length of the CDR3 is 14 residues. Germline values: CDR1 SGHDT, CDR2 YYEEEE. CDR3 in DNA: TGTGCCAGCAGCTCTGGAGGGACCGTCTACGAGCAGTACTTC. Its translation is CASSSGGTVYEQYF.

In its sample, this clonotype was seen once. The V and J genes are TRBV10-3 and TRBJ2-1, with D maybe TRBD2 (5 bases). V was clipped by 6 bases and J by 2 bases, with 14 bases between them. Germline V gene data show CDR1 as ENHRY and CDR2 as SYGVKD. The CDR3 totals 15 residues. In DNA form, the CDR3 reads TGTGCCATCAGCAGAGGAGGACCCCCCTACAATGAGCAGTTCTTC. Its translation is CAISRGGPPYNEQFF.

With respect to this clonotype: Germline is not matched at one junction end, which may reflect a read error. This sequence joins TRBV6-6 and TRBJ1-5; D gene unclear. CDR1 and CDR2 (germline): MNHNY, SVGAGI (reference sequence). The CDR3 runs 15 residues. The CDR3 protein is CASTKVTAGKQPQHF. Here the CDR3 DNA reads TGTGCCAGCACCAAAGTCACGGCTGGCAAGCAGCCCCAGCATTTT.